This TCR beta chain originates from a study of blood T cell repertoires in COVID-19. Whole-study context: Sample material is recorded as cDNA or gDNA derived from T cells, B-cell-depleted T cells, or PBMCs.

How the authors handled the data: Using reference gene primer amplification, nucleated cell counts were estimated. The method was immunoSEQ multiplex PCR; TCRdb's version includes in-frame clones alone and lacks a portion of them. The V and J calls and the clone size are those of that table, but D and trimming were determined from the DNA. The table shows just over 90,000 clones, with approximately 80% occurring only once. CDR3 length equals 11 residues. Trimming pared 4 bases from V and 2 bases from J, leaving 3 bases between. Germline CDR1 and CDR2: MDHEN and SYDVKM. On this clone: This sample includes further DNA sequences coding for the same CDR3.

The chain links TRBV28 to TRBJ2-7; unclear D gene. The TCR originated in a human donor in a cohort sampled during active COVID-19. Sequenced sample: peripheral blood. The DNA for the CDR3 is TGTGCCAGCAGTTCTACCTACGAGCAGTACTTC. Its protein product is CASSSTYEQYF.